The text below deals with one T cell receptor beta chain. The data belong to a study of synovial regulatory T cells in juvenile arthritis. Germline V gene data show CDR1 as SGHTA and CDR2 as FQGNSA. The CDR3 runs 15 residues. No DNA was logged. Sequencing used immunoSEQ multiplex PCR; TCRdb keeps in-frame clones, though not all of them. Its listing shows about 10,000 clones. The material sequenced was Treg cells from blood. As for subset: remaining (HLA-DR-negative) circulating blood Treg cells. The receptor was isolated from a donor younger than 30 with juvenile idiopathic arthritis. This chain connects TRBV7-2 to TRBJ1-1. CDR3 in amino acids: CASSLVPGASAEAFF.